The sequence of this T cell receptor (beta chain) was determined in a study of blood T cell repertoires in COVID-19. About the research overall: The United States, Italy and Spain supplied acute and convalescent COVID-19 samples.

Sequencing was performed with immunoSEQ multiplex PCR; in TCRdb, only in-frame clones are kept and a portion is missing. The sample includes 200,000 to 250,000 clones, 90% of them seen just once. Participant-reported clinical history was the basis for cohort assignment. In the 2 weeks before study entry, exposed participants met a COVID-19 case, which was PCR-confirmed or clinician-diagnosed. With 5 bases clipped from V and 9 bases from J, the junction kept 4 bases outside the gene matches. Germline V gives CDR1 SGDLS, CDR2 YYNGEE. The CDR3 loop spans 12 amino acids. The receptor's source is a man aged 30-40 years who had been exposed to COVID-19. The sample comprised PBMCs or T cells enriched from blood (not recorded which). The chain recombines TRBV9 with TRBJ2-7; TRBD2 agrees at 11 bases. The CDR3 sequence is CASSSGGARQYF. The CDR3 DNA reads as TGTGCCAGCAGTAGCGGGGGGGCTAGGCAGTACTTC.